This TCR beta chain comes out of a study of shared clonotypes between healthy human individuals. Donors were healthy HIV-negative adults without recently reported acute infections or vaccinations. CDR1 and CDR2 from the germline V gene are MGHRA and YSYEKL. Trimming removed 4 bases from V and 7 bases from J; junction bases left unmatched: 15. The CDR3 loop spans 18 amino acids. Sequencing was performed with immunoSEQ multiplex PCR; in TCRdb, only in-frame clones are kept and a portion is missing. This sample has some 1,400,000 clones, with approximately 96% found just once. The V gene is TRBV4-1, the J gene TRBJ2-1; TRBD2 agrees at 11 bases. The sequenced material came from naive CD4+ T cells sorted from blood. Subset here: CD45RA+ positively selected. This clonotype originated in a man aged 25-45 years in good health. CDR3 sequence reads: CASSPRGPTSGSENEQFF. In DNA, the CDR3 is TGCGCCAGCAGCCCGAGGGGGCCCACTAGCGGGAGCGAAAATGAGCAGTTCTTC.